This T cell receptor beta chain is from a study of blood T cell repertoires in COVID-19. On the study more broadly: COVID-19 samples collected from the United States, Italy and Spain covered acute and convalescent phases. Sample material is recorded as cDNA or gDNA derived from T cells, B-cell-depleted T cells, or PBMCs.

This table comes from immunoSEQ multiplex PCR, and its TCRdb copy is limited to in-frame clones, with some not included. This table has fewer than 100,000 clones, 87% appearing once. CDR3 length: 16 amino acids. Trimming cost V 4 bases and J 6 bases; bases outside gene matches: 9. Per the germline V gene, CDR1 is SGDLS and CDR2 is YYNGEE. The sequenced material came from peripheral blood. The genes are TRBV9 and TRBJ2-2, with 10 positions matching TRBD2. The clonotype comes from a man in his sixties or seventies with acute or convalescent COVID-19. The CDR3 region has the DNA TGTGCCAGCAGCCTTCCCCCAGCGGGGGGGCCCGGGGAGCTGTTTTTT. It encodes CASSLPPAGGPGELFF. Full variable domain (remainder filled in from reference TRBV9 and TRBJ2-2): DSGVTQTPKHLITATGQRVTLRCSPRSGDLSVYWYQQSLDQGLQFLIQYYNGEERAKGNILERFSAQQFPDLHSELNLSSLELGDSALYFCASSLPPAGGPGELFFGEGSRLTVL.